A selection of T cell receptor beta chains follows, all from one sample in a study of CD8 T cells in ankylosing spondylitis. One entry per CDR3 protein, called by TCRdb with MiXCR from the 5' RACE reads. The sample carries around 890,000 distinct CDR3 sequences, about 12% recorded once. The specimen sequenced was blood, either unsorted or a sorted T cell fraction (not recorded which). The receptors were sampled from a male donor with ankylosing spondylitis. The CDR3 runs from the conserved cysteine through the conserved F or W. A D gene is named only where the DNA matches it firmly. Expanded clones get a size class; other rows say once, few or many, or leave the size out.

abundance	v_gene	j_gene	d_gene	CDR3nt	CDR3aa
many	TRBV29-1	TRBJ2-7	NA	TGCAGCGTTGTTAACGTAGGGACCTACGAGCAGTACTTC	CSVVNVGTYEQYF
NA	TRBV7-6	TRBJ2-1	NA	TGTGCCAGCAGCCATATTATATTAACCGGGACCGAAGACTACAATGAGCAGTTCTTC	CASSHIILTGTEDYNEQFF
many	TRBV4-3	TRBJ1-5	NA	TGCGCCAGCAGCCAAGATGGAAACCTGGGGCCCCAGCATTTT	CASSQDGNLGPQHF
few	TRBV6-2/TRBV6-3	TRBJ2-1	NA	TGTGCCAGCAGTTGGGGACGGAGGGGGGTCTTC	CASSWGRRGVF
few	TRBV6-5	TRBJ2-5	NA	TGTGCCAGCAGTTACTCGATACGGAGGCGGGTGCTGCAAGAGACCCAGTACTTC	CASSYSIRRRVLQETQYF
NA	TRBV5-1	TRBJ2-3	NA	TGCGCCAGCAGCCCCCTGGGTCGAGGTACGCAGTATTTT	CASSPLGRGTQYF
many	TRBV12-3/TRBV12-4	TRBJ2-7	NA	TGTGCCAGCAGTTTAGGGCGGTCCCTTAACTCCTACGAGCAGTACTTC	CASSLGRSLNSYEQYF
few	TRBV4-2	TRBJ2-5	NA	TGTGCCAGCAGCCAATGGGGGCAAGAGACCCAGTACTTC	CASSQWGQETQYF
NA	TRBV3-1	TRBJ2-7	NA	TGTGCCAGCAGCCCGATCGGGAACGAGCAGTACTTC	CASSPIGNEQYF
many	TRBV6-5	TRBJ1-2	NA	TGTGCCAGCAGTTACCACCTCCGGGGGAACTATGGCTACACCTTC	CASSYHLRGNYGYTF
NA	TRBV20-1	TRBJ2-2	NA	TGCAGTGCACCTGGCGGGGGCCGGAACACCGGGGAGCTGTTTTTT	CSAPGGGRNTGELFF
many	TRBV6-1	TRBJ1-1	TRBD1	TGTGCCAGTACCGGGACAGGCTTTCGGACTGAAGCTTTCTTT	CASTGTGFRTEAFF
NA	TRBV20-1	TRBJ1-2	NA	TGCAGTGCTAGAGGAGGAACAGGGATCGGCTACACCTTC	CSARGGTGIGYTF
NA	TRBV4-1	TRBJ2-3	NA	TGCGCCAGCAGTCGCGTAACCTTCACAGATACGCAGTATTTT	CASSRVTFTDTQYF
many	TRBV11-3	TRBJ2-1	NA	TGTGCCAGCAGCTTAGGGCAGGCCTCCTACAATGAGCAGTTCTTC	CASSLGQASYNEQFF
many	TRBV29-1	TRBJ2-5	TRBD2	TGCAGCGGTAGCGGGGGCCAAGAGACCCAGTACTTC	CSGSGGQETQYF
NA	TRBV6-2/TRBV6-3	TRBJ2-1	NA	TGTGCCAGCAGTTACGGGCAACTAACTTACAATGAGCAGTTCTTC	CASSYGQLTYNEQFF
many	TRBV6-2/TRBV6-3	TRBJ2-1	TRBD2	TGTGCCAGCCCGGAAACGGGACTAGCGGGAGGGCCCTACAATGAGCAGTTCTTC	CASPETGLAGGPYNEQFF
few	TRBV20-1	TRBJ1-1	TRBD1	TGCAGTGCGGGTCACCGGGACAGGGATGTAACTTTCTTT	CSAGHRDRDVTFF
few	TRBV20-1	TRBJ2-1	TRBD2	TGCAGTGTGGAGGAACTAGCGGGAGGTGAGCAGTTCTTC	CSVEELAGGEQFF
NA	TRBV12-3/TRBV12-4	TRBJ1-6	NA	TGTGCCAGCACCGCGGGGGATTCACCCCTCCACTTT	CASTAGDSPLHF
many	TRBV4-2	TRBJ2-7	TRBD2	TGTGCCAGCAGCCAAGTACTAGCGGGAGATTTGTACGAGCAGTACTTC	CASSQVLAGDLYEQYF
many	TRBV5-1	TRBJ2-1	NA	TGCGCCAGCAGCTTGGCGGTGCCAGACAATGAGCAGTTCTTC	CASSLAVPDNEQFF
many	TRBV20-1	TRBJ1-1	TRBD1	TGCAGTGCCTCGAGGACAGGGTTTGGGACTGAAGCTTTCTTT	CSASRTGFGTEAFF
many	TRBV20-1	TRBJ2-1	NA	TGCAGCGCCTCGGGCGGGACCTACAATGAGCAGTTCTTC	CSASGGTYNEQFF
NA	TRBV20-1	TRBJ1-1	NA	TGCAGTGCTAGAGCGAAGGGCCGCGACACTGAAGCTTTCTTT	CSARAKGRDTEAFF
NA	TRBV23-1	TRBJ2-4	NA	TGCGCCAGCAGCCTACCTGGTAGGTTGGTGGCCAAAAACATTCAGTACTTC	CASSLPGRLVAKNIQYF
few	TRBV11-2	TRBJ1-2	NA	TGTGCCAGCAGCTCCACCCCCGCGGGTTTTAACTATGGCTACACCTTC	CASSSTPAGFNYGYTF
NA	TRBV20-1	TRBJ1-3	TRBD1	TGCAGTGCTCAAAACAGGGGGCGATCTGGAAACACCATATATTTT	CSAQNRGRSGNTIYF
many	TRBV9	TRBJ2-5	TRBD1	TGTGCCAGCAGCGCAGGACAGGGAAGAGAGACCCAGTACTTC	CASSAGQGRETQYF
NA	TRBV27	TRBJ1-1	NA	TGTGCCAGCAGTACACTCTTCAACACTGAAGCTTTCTTT	CASSTLFNTEAFF
many	TRBV12-3/TRBV12-4	TRBJ1-1	NA	TGTGCCAGCGGACGGGGGGACAACACTGAAGCTTTCTTT	CASGRGDNTEAFF
many	TRBV6-1	TRBJ2-7	NA	TGTGCCAGCAGCGAGGGAATGCACGAGCAGTACTTC	CASSEGMHEQYF
few	TRBV20-1	TRBJ1-1	NA	TGCAGTGCTTCAAGAGCTTTCTTT	CSASRAFF
few	TRBV20-1	TRBJ1-6	TRBD1	TGCAGTGCGCCGGACAGGGGCTATAATTCACCCCTCCACTTT	CSAPDRGYNSPLHF
few	TRBV7-2	TRBJ2-1	TRBD1	TGTGCCAGCAGCTCTCCGGACAGGGGGACGTCAGGGCAGTTCTTC	CASSSPDRGTSGQFF
NA	TRBV6-1	TRBJ1-5	TRBD1	TGTGCCAGCAGCCCACCGAACAGGGGGGACAATCAGCCCCAGCATTTT	CASSPPNRGDNQPQHF
NA	TRBV4-1	TRBJ2-7	TRBD1	TGCGCCAGCAGCCAGCCCGGGACAGGGGGCTTCGACGAGCAGTACTTC	CASSQPGTGGFDEQYF
many	TRBV10-3	TRBJ1-5	NA	TGTGCCATCAGCCCCACCACAGGGTCGGGCCATCAGCCCCAGCATTTT	CAISPTTGSGHQPQHF